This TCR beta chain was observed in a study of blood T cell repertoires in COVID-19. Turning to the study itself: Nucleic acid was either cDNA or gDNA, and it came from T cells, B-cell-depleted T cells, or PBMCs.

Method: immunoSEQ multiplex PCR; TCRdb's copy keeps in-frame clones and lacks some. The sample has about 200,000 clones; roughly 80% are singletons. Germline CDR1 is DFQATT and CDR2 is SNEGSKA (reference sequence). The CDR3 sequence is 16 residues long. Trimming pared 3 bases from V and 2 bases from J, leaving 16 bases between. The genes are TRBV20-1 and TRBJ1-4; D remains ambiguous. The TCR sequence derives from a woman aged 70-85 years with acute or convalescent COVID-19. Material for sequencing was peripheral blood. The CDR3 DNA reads TGCAGTGCTAGTCCGGCTGGATGGGCCACTAATGAAAAACTGTTTTTT. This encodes CSASPAGWATNEKLFF.